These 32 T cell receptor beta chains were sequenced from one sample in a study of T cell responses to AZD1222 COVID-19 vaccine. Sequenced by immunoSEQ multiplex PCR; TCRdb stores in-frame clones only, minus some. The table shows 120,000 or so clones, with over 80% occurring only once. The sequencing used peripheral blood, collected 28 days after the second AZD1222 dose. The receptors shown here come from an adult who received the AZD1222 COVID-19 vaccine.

The CDR3 bases are TGTGCCAGCAGCCCTCCCAGGGACGTCGGTGGAAAACTGTTTTTT. This codes for CASSPPRDVGGKLFF. The chain carries TRBV7-9 and TRBJ1-4, with D tentatively TRBD1 (5 bases). This CDR3 comprises 15 residues. Germline CDR1 reads SEHNR; CDR2 reads FQNEAQ (reference sequence). The V end lost 5 bases, the J end lost 10 bases, and 20 bases lay between the germline ends.

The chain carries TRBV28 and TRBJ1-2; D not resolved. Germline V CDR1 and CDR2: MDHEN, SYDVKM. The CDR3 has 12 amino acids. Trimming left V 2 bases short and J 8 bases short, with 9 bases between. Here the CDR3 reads CASSLNTRGYTF. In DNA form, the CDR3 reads TGTGCCAGCAGTTTAAATACACGGGGCTACACCTTC.

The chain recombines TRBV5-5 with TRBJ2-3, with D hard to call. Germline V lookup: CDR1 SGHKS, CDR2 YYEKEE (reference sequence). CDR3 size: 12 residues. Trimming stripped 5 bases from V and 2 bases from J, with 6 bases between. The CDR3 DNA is TGTGCCAGCAGGCCTACCACAGATACGCAGTATTTT. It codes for CASRPTTDTQYF.

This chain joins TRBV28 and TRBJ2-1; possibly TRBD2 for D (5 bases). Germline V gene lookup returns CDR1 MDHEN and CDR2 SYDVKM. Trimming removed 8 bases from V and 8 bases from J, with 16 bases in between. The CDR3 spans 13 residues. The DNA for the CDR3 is TGTGCCAGCTGGGAACGCGGGTCTCATGAGCAGTTCTTC. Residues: CASWERGSHEQFF.

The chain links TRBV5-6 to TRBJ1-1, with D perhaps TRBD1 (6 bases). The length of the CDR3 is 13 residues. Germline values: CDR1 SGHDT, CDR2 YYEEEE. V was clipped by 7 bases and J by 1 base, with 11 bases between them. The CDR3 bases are TGTGCCAGCCACAGGGCAGGGAACACTGAAGCTTTCTTT. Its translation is CASHRAGNTEAFF.

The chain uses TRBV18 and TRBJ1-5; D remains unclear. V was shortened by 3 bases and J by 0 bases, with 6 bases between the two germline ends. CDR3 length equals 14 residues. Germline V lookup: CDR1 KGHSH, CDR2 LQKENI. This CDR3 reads CASSPPLSNQPQHF. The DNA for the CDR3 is TGTGCCAGCTCACCCCCCCTTAGCAATCAGCCCCAGCATTTT.

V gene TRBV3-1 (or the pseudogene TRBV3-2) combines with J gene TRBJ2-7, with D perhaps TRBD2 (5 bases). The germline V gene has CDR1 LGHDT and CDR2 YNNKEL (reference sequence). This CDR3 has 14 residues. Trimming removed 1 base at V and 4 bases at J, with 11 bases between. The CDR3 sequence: CASSQGSGGYEQYF. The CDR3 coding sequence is TGTGCCAGCAGCCAAGGTTCCGGAGGTTACGAGCAGTACTTC.

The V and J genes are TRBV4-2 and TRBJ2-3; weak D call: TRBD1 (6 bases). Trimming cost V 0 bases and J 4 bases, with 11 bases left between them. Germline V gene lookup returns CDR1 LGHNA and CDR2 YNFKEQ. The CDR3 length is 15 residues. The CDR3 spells CASSQETGSADTQYF. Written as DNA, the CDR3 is TGTGCCAGCAGCCAAGAAACAGGGAGCGCAGATACGCAGTATTTT.

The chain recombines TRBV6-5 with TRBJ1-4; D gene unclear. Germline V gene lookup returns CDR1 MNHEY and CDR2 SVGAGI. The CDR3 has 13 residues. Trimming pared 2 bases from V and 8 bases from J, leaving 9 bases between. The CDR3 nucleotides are TGTGCCAGCAGTTACGGACCATTGGAAAAACTGTTTTTT. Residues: CASSYGPLEKLFF.

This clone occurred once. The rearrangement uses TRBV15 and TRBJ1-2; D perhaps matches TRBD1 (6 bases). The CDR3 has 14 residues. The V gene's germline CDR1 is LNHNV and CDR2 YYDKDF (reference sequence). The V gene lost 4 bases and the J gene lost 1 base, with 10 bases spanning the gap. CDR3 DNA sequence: TGTGCCACCAGCAAGGGCAGGGGTAACTATGGCTACACCTTC. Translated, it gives CATSKGRGNYGYTF.

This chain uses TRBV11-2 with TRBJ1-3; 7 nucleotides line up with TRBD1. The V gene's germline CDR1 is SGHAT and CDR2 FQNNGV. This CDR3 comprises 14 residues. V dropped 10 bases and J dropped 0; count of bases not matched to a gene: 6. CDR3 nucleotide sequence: TGTGCCACCAAGGGACAGAACTCTGGAAACACCATATATTTT. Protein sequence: CATKGQNSGNTIYF.

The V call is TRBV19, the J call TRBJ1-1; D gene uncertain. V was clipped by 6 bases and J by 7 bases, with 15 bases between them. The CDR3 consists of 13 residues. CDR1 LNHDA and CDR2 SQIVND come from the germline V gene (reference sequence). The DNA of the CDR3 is TGTGCCAGTAGCCCAAGGGAGTCTAGTGAAGCTTTCTTT. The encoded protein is CASSPRESSEAFF.

CDR3 protein: CASSQAESLLEEQYF. As DNA, the CDR3 is TGTGCCAGCAGCCAAGCCGAATCTCTACTCGAGGAGCAGTACTTC. The genes are TRBV4-2 and TRBJ2-7, with no clear D. V dropped 1 base and J dropped 7 bases, with 17 bases sitting between them. The CDR3 contains 15 residues. CDR1 and CDR2 from the germline V gene are LGHNA and YNFKEQ.

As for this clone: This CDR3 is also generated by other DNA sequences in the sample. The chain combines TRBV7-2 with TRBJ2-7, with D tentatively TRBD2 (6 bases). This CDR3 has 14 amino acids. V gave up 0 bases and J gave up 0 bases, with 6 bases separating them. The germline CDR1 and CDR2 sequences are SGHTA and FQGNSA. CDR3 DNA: TGTGCCAGCAGCTTAGCGGGAGGCTCCTACGAGCAGTACTTC. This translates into CASSLAGGSYEQYF.

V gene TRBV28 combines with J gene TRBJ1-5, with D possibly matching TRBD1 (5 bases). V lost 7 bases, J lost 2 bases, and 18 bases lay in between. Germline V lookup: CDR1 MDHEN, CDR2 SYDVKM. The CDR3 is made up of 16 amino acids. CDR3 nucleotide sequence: TGTGCCAGCAATCACCTAAAACGGGGGGGCAATCAGCCCCAGCATTTT. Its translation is CASNHLKRGGNQPQHF.

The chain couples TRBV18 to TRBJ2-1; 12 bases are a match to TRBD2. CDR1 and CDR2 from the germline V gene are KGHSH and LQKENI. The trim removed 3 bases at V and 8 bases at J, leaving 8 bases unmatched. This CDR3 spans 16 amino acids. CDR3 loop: CASSPMTSGSTDEQFF. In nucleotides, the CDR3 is TGTGCCAGCTCACCGATGACTAGCGGGAGTACGGATGAGCAGTTCTTC.

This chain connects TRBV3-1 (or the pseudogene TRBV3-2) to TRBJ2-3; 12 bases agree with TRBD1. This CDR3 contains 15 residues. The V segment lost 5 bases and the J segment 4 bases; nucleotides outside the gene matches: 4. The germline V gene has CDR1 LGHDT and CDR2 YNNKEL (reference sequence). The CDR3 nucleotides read TGTGCCAGCAGCAAAGGGACAGGGGGCGCAGATACGCAGTATTTT. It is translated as CASSKGTGGADTQYF.

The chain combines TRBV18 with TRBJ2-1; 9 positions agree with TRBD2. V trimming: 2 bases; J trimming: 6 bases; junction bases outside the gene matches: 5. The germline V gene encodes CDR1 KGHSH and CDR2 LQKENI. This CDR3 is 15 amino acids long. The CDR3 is CASSPGIAGVNEQFF. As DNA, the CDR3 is TGTGCCAGCTCACCAGGGATAGCGGGAGTCAATGAGCAGTTCTTC.

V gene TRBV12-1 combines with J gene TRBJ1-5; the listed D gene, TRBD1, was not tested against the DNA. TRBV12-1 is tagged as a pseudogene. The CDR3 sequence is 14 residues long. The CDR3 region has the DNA TGTGCCAGCAGCGTCGACAGGGGCGATCAGCCCCAGCATTTT. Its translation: CASSVDRGDQPQHF.

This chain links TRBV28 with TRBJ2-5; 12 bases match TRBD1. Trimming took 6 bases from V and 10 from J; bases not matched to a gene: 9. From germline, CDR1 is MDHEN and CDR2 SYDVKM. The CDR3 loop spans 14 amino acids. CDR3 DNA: TGTGCCAGCAGGGGACCGGGACAGGGGGCTGACCAGTACTTC. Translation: CASRGPGQGADQYF.

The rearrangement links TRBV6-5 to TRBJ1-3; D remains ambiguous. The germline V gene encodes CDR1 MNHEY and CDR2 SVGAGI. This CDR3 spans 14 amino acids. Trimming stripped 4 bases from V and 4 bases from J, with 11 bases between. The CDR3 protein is CASSFPDSGNTIYF. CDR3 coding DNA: TGTGCCAGCAGTTTCCCGGACTCGGGAAACACCATATATTTT.

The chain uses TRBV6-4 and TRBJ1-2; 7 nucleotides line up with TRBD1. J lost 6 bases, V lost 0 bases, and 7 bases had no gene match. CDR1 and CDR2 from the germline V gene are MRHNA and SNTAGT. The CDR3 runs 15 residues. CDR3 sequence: CASSDSEQGIDGYTF. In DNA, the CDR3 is TGTGCCAGCAGTGACTCGGAACAGGGGATAGATGGCTACACCTTC.

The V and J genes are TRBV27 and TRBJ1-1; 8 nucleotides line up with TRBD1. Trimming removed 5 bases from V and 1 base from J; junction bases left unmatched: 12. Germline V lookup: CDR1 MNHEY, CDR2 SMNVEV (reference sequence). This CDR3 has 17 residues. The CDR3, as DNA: TGTGCCAGCAGTCCCGGACAGGGAAGGTCGGGGAACACTGAAGCTTTCTTT. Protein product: CASSPGQGRSGNTEAFF.

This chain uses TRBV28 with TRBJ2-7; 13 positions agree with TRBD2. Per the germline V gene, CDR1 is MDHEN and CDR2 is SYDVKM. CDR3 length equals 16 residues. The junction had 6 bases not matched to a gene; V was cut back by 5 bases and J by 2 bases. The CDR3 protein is CASSLTGTSGTYEQYF. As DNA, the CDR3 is TGTGCCAGCAGTCTTACCGGGACTAGCGGGACCTACGAGCAGTACTTC. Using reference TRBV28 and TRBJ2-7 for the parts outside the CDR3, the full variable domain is DVKVTQSSRYLVKRTGEKVFLECVQDMDHENMFWYRQDPGLGLRLIYFSYDVKMKEKGDIPEGYSVSREKKERFSLILESASTNQTSMYLCASSLTGTSGTYEQYFGPGTRLTVT.

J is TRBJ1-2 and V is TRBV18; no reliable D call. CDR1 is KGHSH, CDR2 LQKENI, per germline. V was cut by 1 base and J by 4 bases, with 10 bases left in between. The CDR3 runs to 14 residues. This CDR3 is CASSPQEVGYGYTF. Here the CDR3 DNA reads TGTGCCAGCTCACCACAGGAAGTCGGCTATGGCTACACCTTC.

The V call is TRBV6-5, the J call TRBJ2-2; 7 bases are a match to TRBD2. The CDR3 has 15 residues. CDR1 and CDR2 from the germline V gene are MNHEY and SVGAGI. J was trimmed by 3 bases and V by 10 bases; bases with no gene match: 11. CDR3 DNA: TGTGCCACCACACCCGGGGGGTTGGACACCGGGGAGCTGTTTTTT. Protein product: CATTPGGLDTGELFF.

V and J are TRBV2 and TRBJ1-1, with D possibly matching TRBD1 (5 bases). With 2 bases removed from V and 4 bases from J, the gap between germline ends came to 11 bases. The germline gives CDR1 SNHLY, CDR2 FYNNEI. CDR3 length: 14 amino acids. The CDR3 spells CASSERIRATEAFF. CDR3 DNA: TGTGCCAGCAGTGAACGGATCAGGGCCACTGAAGCTTTCTTT.

The CDR3 is CASRDSLYNEQFF. CDR3 DNA: TGTGCCAGTAGGGACTCGCTCTACAATGAGCAGTTCTTC. The chain carries TRBV19 and TRBJ2-1; TRBD2 is a possible D gene (5 bases). This CDR3 has 13 amino acids. The V gene's germline CDR1 is LNHDA and CDR2 SQIVND (reference sequence). Deletions cut 6 bases from V and 3 bases from J, with 9 bases between. The full variable domain, rest sourced from reference TRBV19 and TRBJ2-1, is DGGITQSPKYLFRKEGQNVTLSCEQNLNHDAMYWYRQDPGQGLRLIYYSQIVNDFQKGDIAEGYSVSREKKESFPLTVTSAQKNPTAFYLCASRDSLYNEQFFGPGTRLTVL.

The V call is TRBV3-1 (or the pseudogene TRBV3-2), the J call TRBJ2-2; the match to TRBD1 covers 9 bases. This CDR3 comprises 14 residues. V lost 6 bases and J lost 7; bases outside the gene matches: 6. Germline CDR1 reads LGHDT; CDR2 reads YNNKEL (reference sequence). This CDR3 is CASRDTGGGGELFF. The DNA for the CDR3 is TGTGCCAGCAGGGACACAGGGGGCGGCGGGGAGCTGTTTTTT.

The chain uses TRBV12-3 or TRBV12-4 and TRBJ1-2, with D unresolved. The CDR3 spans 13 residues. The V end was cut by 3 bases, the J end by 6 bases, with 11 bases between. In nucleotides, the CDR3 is TGTGCCAGCAGTTTGGCACTGTGGGATGGCTACACCTTC. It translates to CASSLALWDGYTF.

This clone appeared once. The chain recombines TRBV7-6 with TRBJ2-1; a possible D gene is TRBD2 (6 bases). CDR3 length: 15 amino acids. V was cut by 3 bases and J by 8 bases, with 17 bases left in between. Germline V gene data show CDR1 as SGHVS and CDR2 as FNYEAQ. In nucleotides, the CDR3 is TGTGCCAGCAGCTTGGGACTTGGGCATTTGGATGAGCAGTTCTTC. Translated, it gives CASSLGLGHLDEQFF.

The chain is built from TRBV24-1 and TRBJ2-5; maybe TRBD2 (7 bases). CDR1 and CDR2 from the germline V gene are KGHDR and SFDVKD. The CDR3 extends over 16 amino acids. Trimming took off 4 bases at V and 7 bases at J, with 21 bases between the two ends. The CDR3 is CATSDPKGGAGGTQYF. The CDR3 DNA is TGTGCCACCAGTGACCCAAAAGGGGGGGCCGGCGGGACCCAGTACTTC.